This is a list of T cell receptor beta chains from one sample in a study of shared clonotypes between healthy human individuals. The method was immunoSEQ multiplex PCR; TCRdb's version includes in-frame clones alone and lacks a portion of them. The sample has more than 1,200,000 clones, around 98.5% seen once. The sequenced material came from naive CD4+ T cells sorted from blood. Receptors originate from a man aged 25-45 years in good health. Each CDR3 is given with its conserved first and last residue. Each record gives: D gene, V gene, clone size, J gene, CDR3 protein, CDR3 DNA. D genes are given only for firm matches. The size of a clone is reported for some rows only, either as once, few or many, or as a class for expanded clones.

TRBD1	TRBV25-1	.	TRBJ2-5	CASSDRTGGSETQYF	TGTGCCAGCAGTGACCGGACAGGGGGGAGTGAGACCCAGTACTTC
.	TRBV27	.	TRBJ2-1	CASRGAGQYNEQFF	TGTGCCAGCAGGGGGGCAGGACAATACAATGAGCAGTTCTTC
.	TRBV7-6	.	TRBJ2-2	CASSLGVGLDTGELFF	TGTGCCAGCAGCTTAGGGGTGGGACTCGACACCGGGGAGCTGTTTTTT
.	TRBV4-3	.	TRBJ2-2	CASSQEPGQQTGELFF	TGCGCCAGCAGCCAAGAACCGGGACAACAGACCGGGGAGCTGTTTTTT
TRBD2	TRBV6-6	once	TRBJ2-7	CASSYSAGGYEQYF	TGTGCCAGCAGTTACTCGGCGGGGGGCTACGAGCAGTACTTC
.	TRBV5-1	.	TRBJ1-4	CASSFGDGGLFF	TGCGCCAGCAGCTTTGGGGACGGTGGACTGTTTTTT
TRBD1	TRBV6-1	.	TRBJ1-2	CASSEGTGGISGYTF	TGTGCCAGCAGTGAAGGGACAGGGGGCATTAGTGGCTACACCTTC
.	TRBV4-2	.	TRBJ2-1	CASSQDGRLAAYNEQFF	TGTGCCAGCAGCCAAGACGGTAGGCTAGCAGCCTACAATGAGCAGTTCTTC
TRBD1	TRBV18	.	TRBJ1-2	CASSPTFGQGSSFYGYTF	TGTGCCAGCTCACCGACCTTTGGACAGGGGTCCTCTTTCTATGGCTACACCTTC
TRBD2	TRBV5-4	.	TRBJ2-3	CASSLGLAGRTDTQYF	TGTGCCAGCAGCTTGGGACTAGCGGGGCGCACAGATACGCAGTATTTT
.	TRBV6-5	.	TRBJ2-7	CASSYSTTGVPYEQYF	TGTGCCAGCAGTTACTCGACGACAGGTGTTCCCTACGAGCAGTACTTC
.	TRBV19	.	TRBJ1-1	CASAPALGNTEAFF	TGTGCCAGTGCCCCGGCCCTGGGAAACACTGAAGCTTTCTTT
.	TRBV4-1	once	TRBJ2-3	CASSQIGDADTQYF	TGCGCCAGCAGCCAGATAGGGGATGCAGATACGCAGTATTTT
TRBD2	TRBV6-5	.	TRBJ2-1	CASSYIAGGPGEQFF	TGTGCCAGCAGTTACATAGCGGGAGGGCCCGGTGAGCAGTTCTTC
.	TRBV21-1	.	TRBJ2-1	CASSKPPGDYYNEQFF	TGTGCCAGCAGCAAGCCCCCGGGCGACTACTACAATGAGCAGTTCTTC
TRBD1	TRBV28	.	TRBJ1-1	CASYYGGQGLSTEAFF	TGTGCCAGCTACTACGGGGGACAGGGACTGTCCACTGAAGCTTTCTTT
TRBD1	TRBV27	.	TRBJ1-2	CASSSSWTGGYGYTF	TGTGCCAGCAGTTCCAGCTGGACAGGGGGCTATGGCTACACCTTC
.	TRBV2	.	TRBJ2-5	CASSAEEETQYF	TGTGCCAGCAGTGCGGAAGAAGAGACCCAGTACTTC
.	TRBV5-1	.	TRBJ2-2	CASSLGVRDNTGELFF	TGCGCCAGCAGCTTGGGGGTCAGGGATAACACCGGGGAGCTGTTTTTT
.	TRBV6-1	once	TRBJ1-1	CASSEVPDTEAFF	TGTGCCAGCAGTGAAGTCCCAGACACTGAAGCTTTCTTT
TRBD2	TRBV7-2	.	TRBJ2-1	CASSYRTSTGSEQFF	TGTGCCAGCAGCTACCGGACTAGCACGGGCAGTGAGCAGTTCTTC
.	TRBV5-4	.	TRBJ2-7	CASSVTGVYYEQYF	TGTGCCAGCAGCGTGACAGGAGTCTACTACGAGCAGTACTTC
TRBD1	TRBV11-3	.	TRBJ2-7	CASSRTGYEQYF	TGTGCCAGCAGCCGGACAGGCTACGAGCAGTACTTC
TRBD2	TRBV6-5	once	TRBJ2-3	CASSHRLAIDTQYF	TGTGCCAGCAGTCACCGACTAGCGATAGATACGCAGTATTTT
.	TRBV7-6	.	TRBJ2-7	CASSLGSGRTYEQYF	TGTGCCAGCAGCTTAGGAAGCGGCCGGACCTACGAGCAGTACTTC
TRBD1	TRBV27	.	TRBJ2-1	CASSKTGTGSHEQFF	TGTGCCAGCAGTAAAACCGGGACAGGGTCCCATGAGCAGTTCTTC
.	TRBV5-4	.	TRBJ2-7	CASSGGSPFYEQYF	TGTGCCAGCAGTGGTGGGAGTCCCTTCTACGAGCAGTACTTC
.	TRBV7-7	.	TRBJ2-3	CASSLVSGLDTQYF	TGTGCCAGCAGCTTAGTGTCTGGGTTAGATACGCAGTATTTT
.	TRBV2	.	TRBJ2-3	CATAGTDTQYF	TGTGCCACAGCAGGGACAGATACGCAGTATTTT
.	TRBV6-1	.	TRBJ1-1	CASSRGSGTEAFF	TGTGCCAGCTCACGGGGGTCAGGCACTGAAGCTTTCTTT
TRBD1	TRBV5-6	.	TRBJ2-5	CASSWDSQETQYF	TGTGCCAGCAGCTGGGACAGCCAAGAGACCCAGTACTTC
.	TRBV9	.	TRBJ2-7	CASSPGSFLGEQYF	TGTGCCAGCAGCCCCGGGAGCTTTTTAGGCGAGCAGTACTTC
.	TRBV18	.	TRBJ2-7	CASSPGSAPYEQYF	TGTGCCAGCTCACCAGGGTCTGCTCCCTACGAGCAGTACTTC
.	TRBV9	.	TRBJ1-2	CASSVVGTDYGYTF	TGTGCCAGCAGCGTAGTCGGGACCGATTATGGCTACACCTTC
.	TRBV21-1	.	TRBJ2-3	CASSGPPVWASTDTQYF	TGTGCCAGCAGCGGACCCCCGGTATGGGCTAGCACAGATACGCAGTATTTT
.	TRBV29-1	.	TRBJ2-7	CSVTGLGYEQYF	TGCAGCGTTACAGGGTTGGGCTACGAGCAGTACTTC
.	TRBV5-1	.	TRBJ2-3	CASSSTASPDTQYF	TGCGCCAGCAGCTCGACGGCTTCCCCAGATACGCAGTATTTT
.	TRBV7-8	.	TRBJ1-5	CASSPDRYSNQPQHF	TGTGCCAGCAGCCCCGACAGATATAGCAATCAGCCCCAGCATTTT
.	TRBV6-5	.	TRBJ2-5	CASRLRRSQETQYF	TGTGCCAGCAGGCTTAGACGGAGCCAAGAGACCCAGTACTTC
.	TRBV19	.	TRBJ2-2	CASTRGGGTTGELFF	TGTGCCAGTACCCGGGGAGGAGGGACCACCGGGGAGCTGTTTTTT
TRBD2	TRBV11-3	.	TRBJ2-3	CASSFRGGVSTDTQYF	TGTGCCAGCAGCTTCCGTGGGGGGGTAAGCACAGATACGCAGTATTTT
.	TRBV5-1	.	TRBJ1-1	CASSLVRGRNTEAFF	TGCGCCAGCAGCTTAGTACGGGGACGGAACACTGAAGCTTTCTTT
TRBD2	TRBV7-8	.	TRBJ2-7	CASTPRSGSTEQYF	TGTGCCAGCACTCCTCGCAGCGGGAGTACCGAGCAGTACTTC
TRBD1	TRBV28	.	TRBJ1-5	CASSYRGQALPQHF	TGTGCCAGCAGTTATAGGGGGCAGGCGTTGCCCCAGCATTTT
TRBD2	TRBV5-7	once	TRBJ2-1	CASSFMREGPTNEQFF	TGTGCCAGCAGCTTTATGCGGGAGGGTCCAACGAATGAGCAGTTCTTC
TRBD1	TRBV29-1	.	TRBJ2-4	CSVREGARGNIQYF	TGCAGCGTAAGAGAGGGGGCCAGAGGAAACATTCAGTACTTC
.	TRBV6-6	.	TRBJ2-3	CASNLRGPTDTQYF	TGTGCCAGCAATCTCCGGGGACCCACAGATACGCAGTATTTT
TRBD1	TRBV18	.	TRBJ2-4	CASSPLRQGVLAKNIQYF	TGTGCCAGCTCACCACTTCGGCAGGGGGTCCTAGCCAAAAACATTCAGTACTTC
.	TRBV11-3	.	TRBJ2-3	CASSLRATSDTQYF	TGTGCCAGCAGCTTGAGGGCCACCTCAGATACGCAGTATTTT
TRBD2	TRBV5-6	.	TRBJ2-1	CASSLGGGQPLNEQFF	TGTGCCAGCAGCCTCGGGGGGGGTCAACCCCTCAATGAGCAGTTCTTC
.	TRBV5-1	.	TRBJ1-1	CASSKGIQGTGTEAFF	TGCGCCAGCAGCAAAGGAATTCAGGGGACGGGAACTGAAGCTTTCTTT